This TCR beta chain is from a study of PD-1 blockade in classical Hodgkin lymphoma. Study-level background: Nivolumab was given intravenously to patients at 3 mg/kg every 2 weeks. Study-wide points: The study found that TCR diversity rose significantly by C4D1 in CD4+ but not CD8+ cells.

The V gene end was trimmed by 5 bases and the J gene end by 1 base; junction bases not matched to a gene: 11. CDR1 and CDR2 from the germline V gene are SGDLS and YYNGEE. The CDR3 is 17 amino acids. Every patient had relapsed following autologous stem cell transplantation, and cohorts differed in brentuximab vedotin exposure. Comment on this clone: Its specificity is unknown.

Here immunoSEQ multiplex PCR was the method, and the copy in TCRdb shows in-frame clones only, minus some. The sample yields about 86,000 clones, about 88% seen once. The receptor's source is a human donor with classical Hodgkin lymphoma. Material: peripheral blood mononuclear cells (PBMCs), obtained before the second cycle of nivolumab. This chain links TRBV9 with TRBJ2-1, with 8 positions matching TRBD2. CDR3 loop: CASSPGGGLVSYNEQFF. The DNA of the CDR3 is TGTGCCAGCAGTCCCGGAGGGGGACTAGTGTCCTACAATGAGCAGTTCTTC.